Listed here are 2 T cell receptor beta chains from one sample, sequenced in a study of CD8 T cells in Susac syndrome. Roughly 0.45 to 1 ug RNA was reverse transcribed with random hexamers. TCRdb itself ran the immunoSEQ multiplex PCR reads through MiXCR, one entry per CDR3 protein. The profile shows roughly 180,000 distinct CDR3 sequences, 80% to 95% of them singletons. Sequencing was carried out using CD4+ T cells from PBMCs. The receptors were sampled from a human donor with multiple sclerosis.

The chain links TRBV25-1 to TRBJ2-3; 9 positions match TRBD2. Per germline, CDR1 MGHDK and CDR2 SYGVNS. The CDR3 is 13 amino acids. J gave up 2 bases and V 8 bases, and 2 bases lay outside the gene matches. In DNA form, the CDR3 reads TGTGCCAGCTCGGGACTAGCCACAGATACGCAGTATTTT. Encoded protein: CASSGLATDTQYF.

The chain is built from TRBV7-3 and TRBJ2-1; D is uncertain. Germline V gives CDR1 SGHTA, CDR2 FQGTGA. The CDR3 is 13 amino acids. V was shortened by 3 bases and J by 4 bases, with 7 bases between the two germline ends. The CDR3: CASSFGRYNEQFF. The CDR3 nucleotides are TGTGCCAGCAGCTTCGGACGGTACAATGAGCAGTTCTTC.